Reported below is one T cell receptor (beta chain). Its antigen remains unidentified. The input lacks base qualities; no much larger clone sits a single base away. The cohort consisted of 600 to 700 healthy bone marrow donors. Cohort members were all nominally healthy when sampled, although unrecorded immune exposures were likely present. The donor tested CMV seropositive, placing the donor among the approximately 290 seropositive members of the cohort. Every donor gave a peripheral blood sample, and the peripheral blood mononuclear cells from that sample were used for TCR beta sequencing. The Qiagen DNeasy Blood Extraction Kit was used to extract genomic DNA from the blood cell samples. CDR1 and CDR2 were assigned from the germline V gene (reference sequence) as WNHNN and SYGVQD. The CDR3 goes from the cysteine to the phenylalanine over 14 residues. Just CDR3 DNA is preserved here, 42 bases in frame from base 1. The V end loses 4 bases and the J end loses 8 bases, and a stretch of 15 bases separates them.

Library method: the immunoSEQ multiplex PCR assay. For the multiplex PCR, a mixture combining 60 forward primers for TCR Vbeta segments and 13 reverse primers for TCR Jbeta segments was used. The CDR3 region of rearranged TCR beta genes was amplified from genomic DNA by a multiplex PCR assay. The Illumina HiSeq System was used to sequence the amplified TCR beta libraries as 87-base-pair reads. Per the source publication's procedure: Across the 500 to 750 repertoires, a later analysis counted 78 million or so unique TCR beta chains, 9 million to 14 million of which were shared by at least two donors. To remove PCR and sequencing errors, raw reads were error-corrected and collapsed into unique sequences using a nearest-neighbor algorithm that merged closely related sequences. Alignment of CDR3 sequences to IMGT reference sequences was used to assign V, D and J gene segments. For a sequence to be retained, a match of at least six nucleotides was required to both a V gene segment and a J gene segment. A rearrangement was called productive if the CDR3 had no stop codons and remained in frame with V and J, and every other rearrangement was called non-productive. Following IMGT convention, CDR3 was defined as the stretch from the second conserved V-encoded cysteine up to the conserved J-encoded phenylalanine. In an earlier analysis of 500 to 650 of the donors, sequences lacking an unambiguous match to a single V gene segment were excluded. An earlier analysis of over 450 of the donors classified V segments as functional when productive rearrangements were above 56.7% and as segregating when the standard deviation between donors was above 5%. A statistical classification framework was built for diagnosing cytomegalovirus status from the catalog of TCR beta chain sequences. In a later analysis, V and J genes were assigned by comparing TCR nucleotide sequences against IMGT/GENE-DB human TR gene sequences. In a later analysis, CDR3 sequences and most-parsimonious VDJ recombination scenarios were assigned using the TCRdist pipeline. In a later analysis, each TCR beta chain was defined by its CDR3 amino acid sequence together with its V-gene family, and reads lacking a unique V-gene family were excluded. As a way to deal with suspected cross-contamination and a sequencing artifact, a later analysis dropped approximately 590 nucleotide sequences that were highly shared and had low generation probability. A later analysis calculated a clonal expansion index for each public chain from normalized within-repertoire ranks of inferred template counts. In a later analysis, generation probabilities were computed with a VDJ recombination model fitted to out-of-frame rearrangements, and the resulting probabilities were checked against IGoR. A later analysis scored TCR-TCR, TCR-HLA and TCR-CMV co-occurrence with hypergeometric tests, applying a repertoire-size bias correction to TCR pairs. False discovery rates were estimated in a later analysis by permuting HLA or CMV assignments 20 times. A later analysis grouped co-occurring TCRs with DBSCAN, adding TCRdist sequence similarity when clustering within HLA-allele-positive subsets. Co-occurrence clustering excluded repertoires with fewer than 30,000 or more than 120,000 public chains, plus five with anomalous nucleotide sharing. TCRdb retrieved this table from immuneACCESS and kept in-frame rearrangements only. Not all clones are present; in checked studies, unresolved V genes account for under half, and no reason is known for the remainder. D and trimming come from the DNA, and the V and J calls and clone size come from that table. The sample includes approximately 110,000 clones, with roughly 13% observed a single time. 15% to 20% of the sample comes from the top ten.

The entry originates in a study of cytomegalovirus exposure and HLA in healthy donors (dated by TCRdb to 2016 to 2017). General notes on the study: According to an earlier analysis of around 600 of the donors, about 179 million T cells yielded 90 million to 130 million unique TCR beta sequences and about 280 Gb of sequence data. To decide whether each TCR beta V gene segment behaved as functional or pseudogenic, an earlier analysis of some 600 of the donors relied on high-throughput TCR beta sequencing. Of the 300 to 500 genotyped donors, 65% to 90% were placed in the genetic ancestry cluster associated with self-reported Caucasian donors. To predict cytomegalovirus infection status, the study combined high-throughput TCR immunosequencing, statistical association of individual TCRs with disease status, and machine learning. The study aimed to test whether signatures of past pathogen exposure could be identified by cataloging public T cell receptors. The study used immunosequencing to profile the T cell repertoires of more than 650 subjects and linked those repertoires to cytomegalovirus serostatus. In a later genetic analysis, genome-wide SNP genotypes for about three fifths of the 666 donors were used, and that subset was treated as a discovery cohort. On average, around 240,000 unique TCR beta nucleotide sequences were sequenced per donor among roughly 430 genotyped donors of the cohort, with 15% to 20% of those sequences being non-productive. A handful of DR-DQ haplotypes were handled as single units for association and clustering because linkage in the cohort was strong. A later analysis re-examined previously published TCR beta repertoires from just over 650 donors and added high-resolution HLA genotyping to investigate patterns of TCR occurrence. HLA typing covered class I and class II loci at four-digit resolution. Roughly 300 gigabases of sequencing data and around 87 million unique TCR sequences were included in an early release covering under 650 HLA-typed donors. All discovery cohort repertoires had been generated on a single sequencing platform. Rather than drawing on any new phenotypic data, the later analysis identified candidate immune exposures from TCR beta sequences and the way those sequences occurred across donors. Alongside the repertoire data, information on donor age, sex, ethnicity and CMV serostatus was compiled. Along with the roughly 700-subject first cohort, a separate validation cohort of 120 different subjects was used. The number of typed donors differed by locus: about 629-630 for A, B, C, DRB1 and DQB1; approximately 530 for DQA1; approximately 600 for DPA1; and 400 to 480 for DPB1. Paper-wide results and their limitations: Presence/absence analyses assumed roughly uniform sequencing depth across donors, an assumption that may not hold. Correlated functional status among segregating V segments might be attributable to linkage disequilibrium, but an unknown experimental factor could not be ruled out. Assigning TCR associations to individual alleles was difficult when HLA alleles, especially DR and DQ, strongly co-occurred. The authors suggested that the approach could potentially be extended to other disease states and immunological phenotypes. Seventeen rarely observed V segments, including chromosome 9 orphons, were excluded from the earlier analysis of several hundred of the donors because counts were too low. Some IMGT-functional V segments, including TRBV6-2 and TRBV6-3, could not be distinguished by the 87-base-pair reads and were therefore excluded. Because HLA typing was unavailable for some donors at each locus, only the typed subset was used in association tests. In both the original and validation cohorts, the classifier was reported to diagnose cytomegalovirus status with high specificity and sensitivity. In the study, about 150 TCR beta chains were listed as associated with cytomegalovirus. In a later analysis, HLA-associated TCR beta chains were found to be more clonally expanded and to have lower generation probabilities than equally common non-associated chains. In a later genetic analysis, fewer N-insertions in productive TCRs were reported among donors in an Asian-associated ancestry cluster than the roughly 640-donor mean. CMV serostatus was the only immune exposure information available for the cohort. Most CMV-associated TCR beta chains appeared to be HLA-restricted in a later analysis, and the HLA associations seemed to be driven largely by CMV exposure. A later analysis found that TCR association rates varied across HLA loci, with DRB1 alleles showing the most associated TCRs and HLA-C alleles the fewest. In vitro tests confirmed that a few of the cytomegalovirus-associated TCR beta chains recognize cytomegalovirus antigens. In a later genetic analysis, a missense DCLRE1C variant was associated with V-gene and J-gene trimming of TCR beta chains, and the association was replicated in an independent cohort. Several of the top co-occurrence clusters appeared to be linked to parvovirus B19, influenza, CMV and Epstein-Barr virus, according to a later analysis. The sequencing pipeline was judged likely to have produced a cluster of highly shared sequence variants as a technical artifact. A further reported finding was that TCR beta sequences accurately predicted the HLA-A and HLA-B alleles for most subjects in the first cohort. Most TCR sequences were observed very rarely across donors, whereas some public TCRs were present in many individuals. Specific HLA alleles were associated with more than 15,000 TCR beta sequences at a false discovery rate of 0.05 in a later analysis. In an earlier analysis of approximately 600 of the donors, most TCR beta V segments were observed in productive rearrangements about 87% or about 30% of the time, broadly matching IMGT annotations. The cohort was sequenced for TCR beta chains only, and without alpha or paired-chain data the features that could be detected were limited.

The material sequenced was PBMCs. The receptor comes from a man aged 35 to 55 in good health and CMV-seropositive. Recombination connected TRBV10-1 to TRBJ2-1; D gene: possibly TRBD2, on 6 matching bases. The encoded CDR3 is CASSGLGGTDEQFF. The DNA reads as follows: TGCGCCAGCAGTGGACTTGGCGGGACTGATGAGCAGTTCTTC.